A single sample is the source of the 24 T cell receptor beta chains below, sequenced in a study of T cells expressing NK-cell markers. Using the 5' RACE reads, TCRdb records one entry per CDR3 protein without DNA. This table holds a few hundred thousand distinct CDR3 sequences. Sequenced material: blood T cells: a sorted CD56 or NKG2C T cell subset, CD4+ or CD8+ T cells, or bulk PBMC T cells (not recorded which). Source of these receptors: a man younger than 35 in good health.

V and J are TRBV19 and TRBJ1-4. CDR1 and CDR2 (germline): LNHDA, SQIVND (reference sequence). The CDR3 extends over 12 amino acids. CDR3 sequence reads: CASNRGYEKLFF.

The genes are TRBV20-1 and TRBJ2-1; TCRdb's D call of TRBD2 is untestable without DNA. Germline CDR1 and CDR2: DFQATT and SNEGSKA (reference sequence). The CDR3 loop spans 15 amino acids. CDR3 in amino acids: CSASPPRSGYNEQFF.

The CDR3 reads CSAERVVDNTQYF. The gene calls are TRBV20-1 and TRBJ2-3; without DNA, the TCRdb call of TRBD1 cannot be checked. The CDR3 is 13 residues long. Germline assignment: CDR1 DFQATT and CDR2 SNEGSKA (reference sequence).

The chain joins TRBV5-1 to TRBJ2-1; TCRdb's D call of TRBD1 is untestable without DNA. The CDR3 is 13 residues long. Germline-derived CDR1 and CDR2 are SGHRS and YFSETQ. CDR3 sequence: CASSANDRGEQFF.

The V and J genes are TRBV7-6 and TRBJ2-5; TCRdb's D gene call, TRBD1, goes unchecked for lack of DNA. Germline V CDR1 and CDR2: SGHVS, FNYEAQ. This CDR3 spans 16 amino acids. CDR3 sequence reads: CASSRHRREGQETQYF.

The chain joins TRBV20-1 to TRBJ2-3; the TCRdb D gene call, TRBD2, has no DNA to confirm it. Germline values: CDR1 DFQATT, CDR2 SNEGSKA (reference sequence). This CDR3 is built from 13 residues. This chain's CDR3 is CSARGGGWDTQYF.

The V call is TRBV7-8, the J call TRBJ2-1. The CDR3 runs 12 residues. The germline V gene encodes CDR1 SGHVS and CDR2 FQNEAQ. The CDR3 sequence is CASSPVLPEQFF.

The V and J genes are TRBV7-9 and TRBJ2-1. The CDR3 spans 14 residues. Germline V lookup: CDR1 SEHNR, CDR2 FQNEAQ (reference sequence). CDR3 sequence: CASSLVTSYNEQFF.

The CDR3 sequence: CASSLGDGLYEQYF. The chain is built from TRBV12-3 or TRBV12-4 and TRBJ2-7; TCRdb designates TRBD1, a call that cannot be tested without DNA. The CDR3 loop spans 14 amino acids.

The chain carries TRBV4-3 and TRBJ1-2; TCRdb calls TRBD1, which cannot be checked without DNA. The CDR3 runs 16 residues. The germline V gene has CDR1 LGHNA and CDR2 YSLEER. CDR3 loop: CASSQDGQGNHYGYTF.

The J gene is TRBJ2-1, the V gene TRBV20-1; TCRdb designates TRBD1, a call that cannot be tested without DNA. The CDR3 is 15 amino acids. CDR1 DFQATT and CDR2 SNEGSKA come from the germline V gene (reference sequence). The CDR3 region is CSARSGGASYNEQFF.

CDR3 protein: CSVGTSGRAWETQYF. The V call is TRBV29-1, the J call TRBJ2-5; lacking DNA, the TRBD2 call made by TCRdb goes unchecked. The CDR3 is made up of 15 amino acids. CDR1 and CDR2 (germline): SQVTM, ANQGSEA.

This sequence joins TRBV30 and TRBJ2-1; the D gene TCRdb calls, TRBD2, cannot be checked with no DNA. This CDR3 spans 16 amino acids. Germline assignment: CDR1 GTSNPN and CDR2 SVGIG (reference sequence). CDR3: CAWSEPLAGGRDEQFF.

V gene TRBV12-3 or TRBV12-4 combines with J gene TRBJ2-1. The CDR3 contains 12 residues. The CDR3 here is CASSLALTQEFF.

The V call is TRBV6-2 or TRBV6-3, the J call TRBJ2-1; the D gene TCRdb calls, TRBD2, cannot be checked with no DNA. Germline V CDR1 and CDR2: MNHEY, SVGEGT. The CDR3 totals 15 residues. CDR3 sequence: CASSDPGLAKDEQFF.

The chain links TRBV11-2 to TRBJ2-7. This CDR3 comprises 11 residues. Germline-derived CDR1 and CDR2 are SGHAT and FQNNGV. CDR3 loop: CASSISYEQYF.

This sequence joins TRBV11-2 and TRBJ2-1; the TRBD2 assignment by TCRdb is unverifiable without DNA. Per germline, CDR1 SGHAT and CDR2 FQNNGV. This CDR3 has 15 amino acids. CDR3: CASSPLAARTNEQFF.

The J gene is TRBJ2-7, the V gene TRBV20-1; TCRdb proposes TRBD2, but this gene call is untestable without DNA. Germline CDR1 is DFQATT and CDR2 is SNEGSKA (reference sequence). This CDR3 has 15 residues. This CDR3 reads CSASEGPTGAYEQYF.

This rearrangement joins TRBV20-1 to TRBJ2-5; TCRdb's D gene call, TRBD2, goes unchecked for lack of DNA. The CDR3 has 12 residues. Germline lookup yields CDR1 DFQATT and CDR2 SNEGSKA (reference sequence). The CDR3 protein is CSEWTSRETQYF.

The chain is built from TRBV25-1 and TRBJ2-5. This CDR3 comprises 15 residues. Germline CDR1 MGHDK, CDR2 SYGVNS. CDR3: CASSESTGIQETQYF.

The gene calls are TRBV4-2 and TRBJ1-4; the TCRdb call, TRBD1, lacks DNA for checking. This CDR3 region has 17 residues. CDR1 LGHNA and CDR2 YNFKEQ come from the germline V gene. The CDR3: CASSQDPLGGSNEKLFF.

The chain carries TRBV27 and TRBJ2-7; TCRdb gives TRBD1 as the D gene, but with no DNA this cannot be confirmed. The CDR3 length is 13 residues. From germline, CDR1 is MNHEY and CDR2 SMNVEV (reference sequence). This CDR3 is CASRQITGDEQYF.

This sequence joins TRBV12-3 or TRBV12-4 and TRBJ1-1; TCRdb gives TRBD1 as the D gene, but with no DNA this cannot be confirmed. The length of the CDR3 is 16 residues. The CDR3 sequence: CASRQRAGQGGTEAFF.

This chain uses TRBV7-2 with TRBJ2-7; TCRdb proposes TRBD2, but this gene call is untestable without DNA. From germline, CDR1 is SGHTA and CDR2 FQGNSA. This CDR3 has 15 residues. The CDR3 sequence is CASSPRRASGYEQYF.